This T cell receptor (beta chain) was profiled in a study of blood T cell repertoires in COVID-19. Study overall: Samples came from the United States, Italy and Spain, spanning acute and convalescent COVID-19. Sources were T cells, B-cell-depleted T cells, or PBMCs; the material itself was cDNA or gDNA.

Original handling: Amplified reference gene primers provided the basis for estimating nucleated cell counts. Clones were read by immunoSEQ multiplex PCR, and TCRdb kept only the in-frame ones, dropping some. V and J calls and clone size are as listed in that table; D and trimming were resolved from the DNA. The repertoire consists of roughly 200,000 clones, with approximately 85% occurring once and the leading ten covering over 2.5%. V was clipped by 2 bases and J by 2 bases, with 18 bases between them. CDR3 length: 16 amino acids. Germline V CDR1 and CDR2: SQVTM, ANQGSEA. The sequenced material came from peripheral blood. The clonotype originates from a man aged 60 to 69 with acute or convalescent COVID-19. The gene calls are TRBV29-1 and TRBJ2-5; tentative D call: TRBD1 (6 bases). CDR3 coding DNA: TGCAGCGTTGAAAGGTTAGACAGGCGTCTGCAAGAGACCCAGTACTTC. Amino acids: CSVERLDRRLQETQYF.